The 23 T cell receptor beta chains in this list originate from one sample, sequenced in a study of identical twins. TCRdb re-called the 5' RACE reads with MiXCR, one entry per CDR3 protein. The sample shows about 1.7 million distinct CDR3 sequences, about 30% of them seen only once. Input material: cord blood. Receptors originate from a newborn girl in good health.

This clonotype came up a few times. The chain carries TRBV20-1 and TRBJ2-5, with TRBD2 matching 10 bases. This CDR3 has 15 amino acids. Germline V lookup: CDR1 DFQATT, CDR2 SNEGSKA (reference sequence). The junction had 6 bases not matched to a gene; V was cut back by 2 bases and J by 3 bases. CDR3 coding DNA: TGCAGTGCTAGATTTCGACTAGCGGGCGAAGAGACCCAGTACTTC. Its translation is CSARFRLAGEETQYF.

Only a few counts were recorded for this clonotype. The chain employs TRBV28 and TRBJ2-1, with a tentative D call TRBD1 (6 bases). Trimming shortened V by 6 bases and J by 0 bases, and 15 bases separated the two germline ends. CDR3 length equals 16 residues. Germline assignment: CDR1 MDHEN and CDR2 SYDVKM. CDR3 coding DNA: TGTGCCAGCAGCATACAGGGAAAACCCTCCTACAATGAGCAGTTCTTC. Amino acids: CASSIQGKPSYNEQFF. Using reference TRBV28 and TRBJ2-1 for the parts outside the CDR3, the full variable domain is DVKVTQSSRYLVKRTGEKVFLECVQDMDHENMFWYRQDPGLGLRLIYFSYDVKMKEKGDIPEGYSVSREKKERFSLILESASTNQTSMYLCASSIQGKPSYNEQFFGPGTRLTVL.

This clonotype was picked up a small number of times. The V and J genes are TRBV24-1 and TRBJ2-6; no firm D call. Between the trimmed V and J ends, which lost 3 bases and 4 bases, there was a span of 9 bases. Germline V gene lookup returns CDR1 KGHDR and CDR2 SFDVKD. The CDR3 consists of 15 residues. This chain's CDR3 is CATSDAYPGANVLTF. CDR3 sequence (DNA): TGTGCCACCAGTGATGCATATCCCGGGGCCAACGTCCTGACTTTC.

V and J are TRBV11-2 and TRBJ2-5, with TRBD1 matching over 8 bases. Trimming cost V 2 bases and J 11 bases; bases outside gene matches: 19. Looked up from germline, CDR1 is SGHAT and CDR2 is FQNNGV. CDR3 size: 17 residues. Here the CDR3 reads CASSLSRQGSRYNEQYF. The CDR3 DNA reads as TGTGCCAGCAGCTTATCGAGACAGGGGAGTAGATACAATGAGCAGTACTTC.

This clonotype was counted only a few times. This chain uses TRBV27 with TRBJ2-3, with TRBD2 as a possible D gene (5 bases). Between the trimmed V and J ends, which lost 6 bases and 2 bases, there was a span of 12 bases. Per the germline V gene, CDR1 is MNHEY and CDR2 is SMNVEV (reference sequence). This CDR3 is built from 14 residues. CDR3 sequence (DNA): TGTGCCAGCAGGCCAAGACTAAACACAGATACGCAGTATTTT. This gives the protein CASRPRLNTDTQYF.

This clonotype occurred many times. This chain connects TRBV4-1 to TRBJ2-5; D is unclear. The V gene's germline CDR1 is MGHRA and CDR2 YSYEKL. The CDR3 length is 15 residues. Trimming stripped 0 bases from V and 0 bases from J, with 8 bases between. This chain's CDR3 is CASSQDVQYQETQYF. In DNA, the CDR3 is TGCGCCAGCAGCCAAGATGTACAGTACCAAGAGACCCAGTACTTC.

Only a few counts were recorded for this clonotype. The chain has TRBV5-1 and TRBJ1-4; D remains ambiguous. V was clipped by 1 base and J by 0 bases, with 10 bases between them. The CDR3 length is 16 residues. The V gene's germline CDR1 is SGHRS and CDR2 YFSETQ. CDR3 bases: TGCGCCAGCAGCTTGCCCACGTTTCCAACTAATGAAAAACTGTTTTTT. It specifies CASSLPTFPTNEKLFF.

This clonotype was detected ten times or more. The rearrangement uses TRBV21-1 and TRBJ2-7. TRBV21-1 is a recognized pseudogene. CDR3 length equals 13 residues. CDR3 in DNA: TGTGCCAGCAGCAAAGAGCGGGGCTACGAGCAGTACTTC. Its protein product is CASSKERGYEQYF.

In this sample, this clonotype turned up a few times. The genes are TRBV20-1 and TRBJ2-5, with 8 nucleotides matching TRBD2. CDR3 size: 16 residues. The junction had 17 bases not matched to a gene; V was cut back by 0 bases and J by 11 bases. Germline V gene data show CDR1 as DFQATT and CDR2 as SNEGSKA (reference sequence). Here the CDR3 reads CSARDGEAGVDNEQYF. The CDR3 DNA reads TGCAGTGCTAGAGATGGGGAAGCGGGAGTGGACAATGAGCAGTACTTC.

V gene TRBV20-1 combines with J gene TRBJ2-3, with D hard to call. Germline CDR1 DFQATT, CDR2 SNEGSKA (reference sequence). V dropped 0 bases and J dropped 1 base, with 11 bases sitting between them. CDR3 length: 15 amino acids. As DNA, the CDR3 is TGCAGTGCTAGAGACCCGGCTGGCCGCACAGATACGCAGTATTTT. Its translation is CSARDPAGRTDTQYF.

At least ten counts were recorded for this clonotype. V usage is TRBV27 and J usage is TRBJ2-1, with D possibly called TRBD1 or TRBD2 (5 bases each). Germline values: CDR1 MNHEY, CDR2 SMNVEV (reference sequence). This CDR3 region has 13 residues. Trimming took 8 bases from V and 7 from J, leaving 15 bases between them. CDR3 protein: CASLGVRENEQFF. CDR3 coding DNA: TGTGCCAGCCTGGGGGTGAGGGAAAATGAGCAGTTCTTC.

This sequence joins TRBV3-1 and TRBJ1-2; TRBD1 matches 7 bases. The CDR3 covers 15 residues. V was clipped by 3 bases and J by 1 base; unmatched bases: 5. Per germline, CDR1 LGHDT and CDR2 YNNKEL (reference sequence). This chain's CDR3 is CASSQSGGYNYGYTF. The CDR3, as DNA: TGTGCCAGCAGCCAGTCAGGGGGTTATAACTATGGCTACACCTTC.

V usage is TRBV4-1 and J usage is TRBJ2-2; 12 positions agree with TRBD1. The germline V gene has CDR1 MGHRA and CDR2 YSYEKL. V lost 2 bases, J lost 5 bases, and 6 bases stayed unmatched. CDR3 length: 17 amino acids. CDR3: CASSQRRDRGRTGELFF. DNA for the CDR3: TGCGCCAGCAGCCAAAGGAGGGACAGGGGGCGTACCGGGGAGCTGTTTTTT.

The rearrangement joins TRBV20-1 to TRBJ2-7, with 9 bases lining up with TRBD1. V shed 6 bases and J 3 bases; nucleotides not matched to a gene: 15. CDR1 is DFQATT and CDR2 is SNEGSKA in the germline V gene (reference sequence). The CDR3 is 16 amino acids. CDR3 loop: CSARIFGTGNNYEQYF. Written as DNA, the CDR3 is TGCAGTGCCAGAATCTTCGGGACAGGGAATAACTACGAGCAGTACTTC.

There are a few counts of this clonotype. The chain recombines TRBV5-6 with TRBJ2-5; D remains unclear. Trimming took 4 bases from V and 1 from J, leaving 14 bases between them. The length of the CDR3 is 15 residues. Germline CDR1 SGHDT, CDR2 YYEEEE. The CDR3 protein is CASSIINPSQETQYF. The CDR3 DNA reads TGTGCCAGCAGCATCATTAACCCAAGCCAAGAGACCCAGTACTTC.

This clonotype was counted a few times. The V and J genes are TRBV11-2 and TRBJ2-1; D gene unclear. Germline values: CDR1 SGHAT, CDR2 FQNNGV. CDR3 size: 18 residues. The germline V and J ends were trimmed by 2 bases and 0 bases, with 17 bases remaining between them. For the CDR3, the DNA is TGTGCCAGCAGCTTACGGCACTTCCACTTCCCCTCCTACAATGAGCAGTTCTTC. Translated: CASSLRHFHFPSYNEQFF.

In this sample, this clonotype turned up a few times. This chain uses TRBV27 with TRBJ1-2, with D possibly being TRBD1 (5 bases). Trimming stripped 0 bases from V and 2 bases from J, with 10 bases between. CDR1 MNHEY and CDR2 SMNVEV come from the germline V gene (reference sequence). The CDR3 loop spans 15 amino acids. The CDR3 DNA reads as TGTGCCAGCAGTTTATCAGGGGTGGGGAACTATGGCTACACCTTC. Its protein is CASSLSGVGNYGYTF.

There are many counts of this clonotype. V gene TRBV3-1 combines with J gene TRBJ2-3; no clear D. V lost 2 bases and J 2 bases, leaving 5 bases between the germline ends. The CDR3 extends over 13 amino acids. CDR1 is LGHDT, CDR2 YNNKEL, per germline (reference sequence). CDR3 in amino acids: CASSQQITDTQYF. The DNA of the CDR3 is TGTGCCAGCAGCCAACAGATCACAGATACGCAGTATTTT.

As concerns this clonotype: Germline is not matched at one junction end, which may reflect a read error. The genes are TRBV7-2 and TRBJ2-4; 14 bases fit TRBD2. The CDR3 length is 18 residues. Looked up from germline, CDR1 is SGHTA and CDR2 is FQGNSA. CDR3 amino acids: CASSLGTSGRLARNIQYF. The CDR3 region has the DNA TGTGCCAGCAGCTTAGGGACTAGCGGGAGGTTAGCCAGAAACATTCAGTACTTC.

The chain uses TRBV3-1 and TRBJ2-1; a possible D gene is TRBD2 (6 bases). V lost 1 base and J 13 bases, leaving 14 bases between the germline ends. CDR3 length equals 13 residues. The germline gives CDR1 LGHDT, CDR2 YNNKEL (reference sequence). As DNA, the CDR3 is TGTGCCAGCAGCCAAGGGAGGGAGCCGGTCCAGTTCTTC. This gives the protein CASSQGREPVQFF.

The chain joins TRBV2 to TRBJ2-1, with no clear D. The CDR3 consists of 11 residues. CDR1 is SNHLY and CDR2 is FYNNEI in the germline V gene. Between the trimmed V and J ends, which lost 6 bases and 14 bases, there was a span of 14 bases. The CDR3, as DNA: TGTGCCAGCAGCGAGGCCGTGATTGAGTTCTTC. This sequence encodes CASSEAVIEFF.

The table lists this clonotype with a few counts. This chain connects TRBV20-1 to TRBJ2-1; 8 bases agree with TRBD2. The junction had 9 bases not matched to a gene; V was cut back by 8 bases and J by 9 bases. CDR3 length: 12 residues. Per the germline V gene, CDR1 is DFQATT and CDR2 is SNEGSKA (reference sequence). The DNA of the CDR3 is TGCAGTTTTCCGGGGGGGCCGAGTGAGCAGTTCTTC. This encodes CSFPGGPSEQFF.

In its sample, this clonotype was seen a few times. The V and J genes are TRBV2 and TRBJ2-1; 8 nucleotides match TRBD2. The germline CDR1 and CDR2 sequences are SNHLY and FYNNEI. The CDR3 length is 15 residues. V was clipped by 8 bases and J by 7 bases; unmatched bases: 13. The CDR3 is CASAHKRELGNEQFF. CDR3 DNA: TGTGCCAGCGCCCATAAGCGGGAGTTGGGAAATGAGCAGTTCTTC. Together with reference TRBV2 and TRBJ2-1, the CDR3 gives the full variable domain: EPEVTQTPSHQVTQMGQEVILRCVPISNHLYFYWYRQILGQKVEFLVSFYNNEISEKSEIFDDQFSVERPDGSNFTLKIRSTKLEDSAMYFCASAHKRELGNEQFFGPGTRLTVL.